This is a list of T cell receptor beta chains from one sample in a study of PD-L1 blockade in urothelial cancer. Clones were sequenced by immunoSEQ multiplex PCR, and TCRdb holds only the in-frame ones, with some missing. Of about 56,000 clones listed, less than 90% were seen once; the top ten hold about a sixth. The input for sequencing was PBMCs, taken around atezolizumab (anti-PD-L1) treatment. These receptors originate from a man in his 70s with urothelial cancer. Both conserved end residues are part of each CDR3. The D gene is left open where the match is weak. Rows may omit the clone size; those that give it use once, few, many or a size class.

>15|TRBV25-1|TRBJ1-1|NA|NA
CASSESLAGFTEAFF
TGTGCCAGCAGTGAATCGCTGGCAGGCTTCACTGAAGCTTTCTTT
>15|TRBV27|TRBJ2-7|TRBD1|NA
CASSLSTGSSYEQYF
TGTGCCAGCAGTTTATCGACAGGGTCGTCCTACGAGCAGTACTTC
>16|TRBV15|TRBJ2-2|TRBD2|few
CATSKRLAGRTGELFF
TGTGCCACCAGCAAACGACTAGCGGGAAGGACCGGGGAGCTGTTTTTT
>11|TRBV25-1|TRBJ1-2|NA|few
CAIDEGGGYTF
TGTGCCATCGATGAAGGGGGTGGCTACACCTTC
>15|TRBV6-6|TRBJ1-2|TRBD1|NA
CASSHGTGDAYGYTF
TGTGCCAGCAGTCACGGGACAGGGGATGCCTATGGCTACACCTTC
>14|TRBV2|TRBJ2-1|TRBD1|few
CASRGQATYNEQFF
TGTGCCAGCAGGGGACAGGCGACCTACAATGAGCAGTTCTTC
>15|TRBV12-2|TRBJ1-4|NA|NA
CASRKSGEFGEKLFF
TGTGCAAGTCGCAAATCAGGGGAATTCGGAGAAAAACTGTTTTTT
>15|TRBV5-1|TRBJ2-1|TRBD2|once
CAVLFLAGGYNEQFF
TGCGCCGTCCTTTTTCTGGCGGGAGGCTACAATGAGCAGTTCTTC
>14|TRBV19|TRBJ1-5|TRBD1|NA
CASRQTGGNQPQHF
TGTGCCAGTCGGCAGACAGGGGGGAATCAGCCCCAGCATTTT
>14|TRBV18|TRBJ2-6|NA|NA
CASSPSWGANVLTF
TGTGCCAGCTCACCTAGCTGGGGGGCCAACGTCCTGACTTTC
>17|TRBV19|TRBJ2-2|TRBD2|NA
CASSRGGTSGNTGELFF
TGTGCCAGTAGCAGGGGGGGGACTAGCGGAAACACCGGGGAGCTGTTTTTT
>14|TRBV27|TRBJ1-2|TRBD1|NA
CASRRQGSGYGYTF
TGTGCCAGCAGAAGACAGGGATCGGGCTATGGCTACACCTTC
>18|TRBV18|TRBJ2-7|TRBD2|NA
CASSPEGLLAGLSGEQYF
TGTGCCAGCTCACCCGAGGGGTTACTAGCGGGATTATCGGGCGAGCAGTACTTC
>17|TRBV21-1|TRBJ2-7|NA|NA
CASSKWGLQGSSYEQYF
TGTGCCAGCAGCAAATGGGGACTACAGGGTAGCTCCTACGAGCAGTACTTC
>15|TRBV18|TRBJ2-5|TRBD2|NA
CASSAEVTSLETQYF
TGTGCCAGCTCTGCGGAAGTGACTAGCCTGGAGACCCAGTACTTC
>17|TRBV23-1|TRBJ2-5|TRBD2|NA
CASSRPGEREGKETQYF
TGCGCCAGCAGCCGTCCGGGGGAGCGGGAGGGAAAAGAGACCCAGTACTTC
>14|TRBV6-5|TRBJ2-7|TRBD2|NA
CASSSTSVSYEQYF
TGTGCCAGCAGCTCGACTAGCGTCTCCTACGAGCAGTACTTC
>14|TRBV11-3|TRBJ2-1|TRBD1|few
CASSAGTDYNEQFF
TGTGCCAGCAGTGCTGGGACAGATTACAATGAGCAGTTCTTC
>14|TRBV18|TRBJ1-5|NA|NA
CASSTGISNQPQHF
TGTGCCAGCTCAACGGGGATTAGCAATCAGCCCCAGCATTTT
>16|TRBV11-2|TRBJ1-4|TRBD1|NA
CASSATRQGAGEKLFF
TGTGCCAGCAGCGCAACCCGACAGGGGGCGGGTGAAAAACTGTTTTTT
>18|TRBV5-1|TRBJ2-3|NA|NA
CASSLGPSRGISTDTQYF
TGCGCCAGCAGCTTGGGGCCCTCTAGGGGGATCAGCACAGATACGCAGTATTTT
>17|TRBV9|TRBJ2-1|TRBD2|NA
CASSGRWTSGRPNEQFF
TGTGCCAGCAGCGGCCGTTGGACTAGCGGGAGGCCCAATGAGCAGTTCTTC
>13|TRBV10-3|TRBJ2-7|TRBD1|once
CAVTGTGGGEQYF
TGTGCCGTGACCGGGACAGGGGGCGGCGAGCAGTACTTC
>16|TRBV4-1|TRBJ2-4|TRBD2|NA
CASSQSQGLAGNIQYF
TGCGCCAGCAGCCAGAGCCAAGGACTAGCTGGAAACATTCAGTACTTC
>18|TRBV28|TRBJ2-7|TRBD2|NA
CASSFGGGSTSRPHEQYF
TGTGCCAGCAGTTTCGGTGGCGGGAGTACTAGTCGGCCCCACGAGCAGTACTTC
>15|TRBV4-1|TRBJ2-7|NA|NA
CASSPQERSSYEQYF
TGCGCCAGCAGCCCCCAAGAGCGCAGCTCCTACGAGCAGTACTTC
>13|TRBV11-2|TRBJ1-1|NA|NA
CASSRTVETEAFF
TGTGCCAGCAGCCGGACAGTCGAAACTGAAGCTTTCTTT
>14|TRBV7-9|TRBJ1-4|NA|NA
CASSLEGGIRKLFF
TGTGCCAGCAGTCTCGAGGGGGGGATTAGAAAACTGTTTTTT
>13|TRBV6-5|TRBJ2-3|TRBD2|once
CASSQAGVGHAYF
TGTGCCAGCAGTCAAGCGGGAGTAGGCCACGCGTATTTT
>15|TRBV7-3|TRBJ2-7|TRBD1|NA
CASSLNSGGSYEQYF
TGTGCCAGCAGCTTAAACTCAGGGGGCTCCTACGAGCAGTACTTC
>16|TRBV15|TRBJ2-7|TRBD1|NA
CATSRGRGTGGYEQYF
TGTGCCACCAGCAGAGGCCGCGGGACAGGGGGCTACGAGCAGTACTTC
>15|TRBV14|TRBJ2-1|TRBD2|NA
CASSPRLASYNEQFF
TGTGCCAGCAGCCCCCGACTAGCGTCCTACAATGAGCAGTTCTTC
>17|TRBV5-1|TRBJ2-5|TRBD2|NA
CASSIGLAGGPGETQYF
TGCGCCAGCAGCATAGGACTAGCGGGAGGGCCGGGGGAGACCCAGTACTTC
>14|TRBV13|TRBJ2-7|NA|NA
CASSLGRGVHEQYF
TGTGCCAGCAGCTTAGGAAGGGGCGTCCACGAGCAGTACTTC
>14|TRBV2|TRBJ1-5|NA|NA
CASSKAPEGQPQHF
TGTGCCAGCAGTAAGGCCCCGGAGGGTCAGCCCCAGCATTTT
>17|TRBV23-1|TRBJ2-7|TRBD1|NA
CASSPNGTGLILYEQYF
TGCGCCAGCAGTCCAAATGGGACAGGACTGATTCTCTACGAGCAGTACTTC
>17|TRBV7-6|TRBJ2-7|TRBD1|NA
CASLHRGRGKSSYEQYF
TGTGCCAGCCTTCACAGGGGGAGAGGGAAGTCCTCCTACGAGCAGTACTTC
>20|TRBV27|TRBJ2-6|TRBD1|NA
CASSFSSRDRGRLGANVLTF
TGTGCCAGCAGTTTCTCGTCCCGGGACAGGGGCAGATTAGGGGCCAACGTCCTGACTTTC
>11|TRBV5-6|TRBJ2-5|NA|NA
CASSLTGTQYF
TGTGCCAGCAGCCTCACGGGGACCCAGTACTTC
>12|TRBV10-3|TRBJ2-7|NA|NA
CAISSDSYEQYF
TGTGCCATCAGCTCAGATTCCTACGAGCAGTACTTC
>14|TRBV12-5|TRBJ1-1|NA|NA
CASGWADITAEAFF
TGTGCTAGTGGTTGGGCGGACATTACGGCTGAAGCTTTCTTT
>12|TRBV27|TRBJ2-7|TRBD1|NA
CASRTGRYEQYF
TGTGCCTCAAGGACAGGGAGGTACGAGCAGTACTTC